The T cell receptor (beta chain) described here comes from a study of T-cell memory formation after mild COVID-19. General study points: For second-wave clones that peaked at day 37, SARS-CoV-2 specificity went unverified.

This clonotype was counted between two and nine times. As yet, its antigen is unknown. The CDR3 consists of 19 residues. CDR1 is MNHEY and CDR2 is SVGEGT in the germline V gene. J lost 2 bases, V lost 0 bases, and 11 bases had no gene match. TCRdb called the 5' RACE reads again in MiXCR, with one record for every CDR3 protein. This table holds around 410,000 distinct CDR3 sequences, around a quarter found once. The gene calls are TRBV6-2 or TRBV6-3 and TRBJ2-1; 9 positions match TRBD1. Sequences were obtained from PBMCs or a T cell subset sorted from them (not recorded which). This receptor was identified in an adult woman who had mild COVID-19 (a few samples of this study predate the infection). Cell type and time point are not known. The CDR3 loop is CASSYSILGQGRTYNEQFF. CDR3 DNA: TGTGCCAGCAGTTACTCGATTTTGGGACAGGGCAGAACCTACAATGAGCAGTTCTTC.